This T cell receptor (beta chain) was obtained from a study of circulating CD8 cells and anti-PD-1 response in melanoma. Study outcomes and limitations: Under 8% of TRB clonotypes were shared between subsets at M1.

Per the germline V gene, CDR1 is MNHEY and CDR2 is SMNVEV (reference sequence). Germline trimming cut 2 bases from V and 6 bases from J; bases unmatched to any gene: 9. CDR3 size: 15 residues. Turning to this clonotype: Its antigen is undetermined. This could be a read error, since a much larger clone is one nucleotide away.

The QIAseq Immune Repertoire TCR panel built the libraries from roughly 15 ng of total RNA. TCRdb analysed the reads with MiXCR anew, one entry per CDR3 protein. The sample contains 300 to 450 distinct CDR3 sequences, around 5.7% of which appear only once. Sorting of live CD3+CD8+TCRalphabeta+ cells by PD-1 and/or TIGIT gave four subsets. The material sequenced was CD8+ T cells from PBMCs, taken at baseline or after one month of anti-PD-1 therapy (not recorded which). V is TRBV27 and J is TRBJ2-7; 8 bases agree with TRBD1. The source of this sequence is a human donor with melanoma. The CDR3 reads CASSLRADRGAEQYF. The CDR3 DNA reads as TGTGCCAGCAGTTTACGGGCTGACAGGGGAGCCGAGCAGTACTTC.